This TCR beta chain was documented in a study of T cell responses to AZD1222 COVID-19 vaccine. Study as a whole: Researchers grouped second doses given at about 4 or about 12 weeks into one pool. Study results and caveats: Repertoires were sampled only after the peak T cell response. White British ancestry dominated among donors, who included more females, and clonal diversity was possibly underestimated.

Sequencing was performed with immunoSEQ multiplex PCR; in TCRdb, only in-frame clones are kept and a portion is missing. The repertoire consists of 150,000 or so clones, with 94% occurring once and the leading ten covering around 0.66%. V lost 5 bases to trimming and J lost 12 bases, with 8 bases between them. There are 11 residues in the CDR3. From germline, CDR1 is MDHEN and CDR2 SYDVKM. Regarding this clone: Its antigen is still unknown.

Here the sequenced sample was peripheral blood, taken on day 0 of AZD1222 vaccination. The chain carries TRBV28 and TRBJ1-6; D remains unclear. This clonotype was obtained from an adult in good health. The CDR3 DNA is TGTGCCAGCAGTCTTGCGGGACCCCTCCACTTT. Its protein is CASSLAGPLHF.